The rows below give T cell receptor beta chains drawn from one sample of a study of cytomegalovirus exposure and HLA in healthy donors. Libraries were prepared by immunoSEQ multiplex PCR; TCRdb keeps only in-frame clonotypes and omits some of them. Seen here are under 110,000 clones, 60% to 80% observed once, and the top ten hold approximately 0.8%. Sequences were obtained from PBMCs. Receptors originate from a boy aged 5 to 17 in good health and CMV-seronegative. Each CDR3 is given with its conserved first and last residue. Expanded clones are given a class, and other clones once, few, many or no size at all.

clone_size	v_call	j_call	cdr3_aa
.	TRBV18	TRBJ2-1	CASSPRTGDNEQFF
.	TRBV9	TRBJ1-3	CASSVEVRGNTIYF
.	TRBV5-1	TRBJ1-1	CASSLVPGGTEAFF
.	TRBV18	TRBJ1-1	CASSQQTGVITEAFF
few	TRBV5-1	TRBJ1-6	CASSRGGDNSPLHF
.	TRBV18	TRBJ2-7	CASSPPASGSYEQYF
.	TRBV4-1	TRBJ1-1	CASSHPGLMDTEAFF
.	TRBV7-2	TRBJ1-5	CASSLVGGQSNQPQHF
.	TRBV29-1	TRBJ1-3	CSVTLTSLRNTIYF
few	TRBV9	TRBJ2-7	CASSVTGQPYEQYF
.	TRBV28	TRBJ2-7	CASSRLGGVEYEQYF
.	TRBV5-1	TRBJ2-7	CASRYAGDPYEQYF
.	TRBV19	TRBJ1-1	CASSIPPRRGAEAFF
.	TRBV5-6	TRBJ1-1	CASSPASGQGRRAEAFF
.	TRBV5-6	TRBJ1-1	CASSLDAPQAGTEAFF
.	TRBV28	TRBJ1-5	CASNGVDSYQPQHF
.	TRBV6-1	TRBJ1-1	CASSEWPLGAFF
.	TRBV19	TRBJ2-2	CASKASGRNTGELFF
.	TRBV27	TRBJ2-7	CASSLRQASYEQYF
.	TRBV19	TRBJ2-7	CASSMRLTKYSYEQYF
.	TRBV27	TRBJ2-7	CASSLSSRASYEQYF
.	TRBV30	TRBJ2-7	CAWAVDRDYEQYF
.	TRBV5-1	TRBJ2-7	CASSLSYSGTSGNYEQYF
.	TRBV5-1	TRBJ2-5	CASRGLPQETQYF
.	TRBV9	TRBJ2-3	CASSVGPGLDGTDTQYF
.	TRBV4-1	TRBJ1-2	CASSQGTGYGYTF
.	TRBV28	TRBJ1-2	CASNPPAGNYGYTF
once	TRBV29-1	TRBJ1-1	CSAATGRQTEAFF
.	TRBV7-2	TRBJ2-5	CASSSLGSLGGETQYF
.	TRBV7-9	TRBJ2-1	CASSLLLAGYNEQFF
.	TRBV19	TRBJ2-3	CASSIGGTSGDTQYF
few	TRBV6-5	TRBJ1-2	CASTKITGGGYGYTF
few	TRBV30	TRBJ2-7	CAWSRTGGAYEQYF
few	TRBV5-1	TRBJ2-7	CASSLWLAGYEQYF
.	TRBV7-9	TRBJ2-1	CASSLPRPAAEQFF
.	TRBV7-9	TRBJ1-5	CASSLEHSNQPQHF
few	TRBV10-3	TRBJ1-5	CAISDRSKSPNQPQHF
.	TRBV6-5	TRBJ2-1	CASSYLARSYNEQFF
.	TRBV28	TRBJ2-2	CASSLSSQGQHRELFF
once	TRBV29-1	TRBJ1-1	CSDGQGRDTEAFF
.	TRBV6-5	TRBJ2-3	CASSQTGSTDTQYF
.	TRBV6-5	TRBJ1-5	CASSYGFNQPQHF
.	TRBV5-1	TRBJ1-1	CASSLDGVETEAFF
.	TRBV30	TRBJ1-6	CAWSQGRDSPLHF
.	TRBV7-5	TRBJ2-7	CAGRGGDQYEQYF
once	TRBV4-1	TRBJ1-1	CASSQTGNTEAFF
.	TRBV5-1	TRBJ2-2	CASSLVLTGGTGELFF
.	TRBV5-1	TRBJ2-5	CASSFSSGGAFETQYF